This TCR beta chain was captured in a study of CD8+CD57+ T cells in acquired aplastic anemia. Turning to the study itself: Sequencing produced an average of around 11 million reads per healthy donor for CD4+ cells.

This clonotype has at least ten counts. CDR3 length: 12 residues. Germline V gene sequence: CDR1 DFQATT, CDR2 SNEGSKA (reference sequence). Between the trimmed V and J ends, which lost 6 bases and 4 bases, there was a span of 12 bases. Profiles of TCR beta VDJ and CDR3 were generated from a genomic DNA template. TCRdb used MiXCR to reprocess the reads, holding one entry per CDR3 protein. The sample has about 210,000 distinct CDR3 sequences, almost 35% seen once. The clonotype was recovered from a human donor in good health, serving as a control. Specimen: sorted CD4+, CD8+, or CD8+CD57+ T cells (not recorded which) from PBMCs. This chain joins TRBV20-1 and TRBJ1-1, with D possibly TRBD1 on 5 matching bases. CDR3 DNA: TGCAGTGCCATGACGGGGGGCACTGAAGCTTTCTTT. It yields the protein CSAMTGGTEAFF.